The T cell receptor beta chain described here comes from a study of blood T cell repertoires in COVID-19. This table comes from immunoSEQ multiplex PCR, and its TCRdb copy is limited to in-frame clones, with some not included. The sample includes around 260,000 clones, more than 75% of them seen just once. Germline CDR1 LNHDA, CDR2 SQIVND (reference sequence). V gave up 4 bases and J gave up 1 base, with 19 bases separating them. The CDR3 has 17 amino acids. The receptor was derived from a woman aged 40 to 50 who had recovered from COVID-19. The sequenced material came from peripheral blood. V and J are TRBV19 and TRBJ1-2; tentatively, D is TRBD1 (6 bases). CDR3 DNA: TGTGCCAGTAGTAATCGGGACACTTCGCTCTTTAACTATGGCTACACCTTC. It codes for CASSNRDTSLFNYGYTF.